This T cell receptor (beta chain) derives from a study of blood T cell repertoires in COVID-19 (dated by TCRdb to 2020 to 2022). Context from the whole study: Samples from collaborators originated in the United States, Italy and Spain and spanned both the acute and convalescent phases of COVID-19. The material from the prospective study consisted of cDNA or gDNA derived from T cells, B-cell-depleted T cells, or PBMCs. Nearly every sample came with metadata listing a de-identified subject ID, COVID-19 status, age in years and sex. Samples came from the ongoing ImmuneRACE study (first 160 participants) plus 1,254 subjects from 6 global collaborators. Subjects who had been exposed to COVID-19, were actively infected with it, or had recovered from it provided the deeply sampled blood TCRbeta repertoires that made up the dataset. Where HLA class I and class II types were available, the types were taken from metadata supplied by the sample provider, not from assay-based typing. The repertoires were released in a freely available public database intended as a resource for research on the immune response to SARS-CoV-2. Overall study results and their limits: The quantity of clinical and demographic metadata differed by source and by participant and was supplied without curation.

The collaborating institutions used their own protocols to collect whole blood in K2EDTA tubes. For TCRbeta analysis, collaborators shipped samples as frozen whole blood, isolated PBMCs, or DNA extracted from either of those sample types. This clone was detected once. Its antigen is not yet known. No much larger clone exists at a distance of one base, and base qualities are not known. Trimming at the junction amounts to 4 bases on V and 5 bases on J, and the germline ends lie 12 bases apart. Measured from the cysteine to the phenylalanine, the CDR3 is 15 residues long. Kept here is only the CDR3 DNA, which spans 45 bases and is read in frame from base 1. Per the germline V gene, SGHVS is the CDR1 and FQNEAQ is the CDR2. TCRbeta CDR3 regions were amplified from genomic DNA by means of the immunoSEQ Assay, a bias-controlled multiplex PCR. In the source study's methods: Within the assay, amplification of reference gene primers was used to estimate how many nucleated cells each sample contained. Sequence reads were collapsed and filtered to measure the absolute abundance of every unique TCRbeta CDR3 rearrangement. Productive Simpson clonality was computed per sample as the square root of Simpson's diversity index over productive rearrangements. In TCRdb, the immuneACCESS table is reduced to in-frame sequences with V and J assigned. These tables do not hold every clone; where another copy was compared, an unresolved V gene accounts for under half, and the others remain unexplained. V, J and clone size are those of that table, while D and trimming were read from the DNA. This sample is represented by about 140,000 clones; roughly 88% of them were singletons. The top ten clones comprise approximately 10% of the sample.

Sequences were obtained from peripheral blood. The chain is assembled from TRBV7-8 and TRBJ1-6; possibly the D gene is TRBD1, per 5 matching bases. The clonotype comes from a man between 60 and 75 years old with active or convalescent COVID-19. Here is the DNA: TGTGCCAGCAGCTCAAATAGACAGAATAATTCACCCCTCCACTTT. Its translation reads: CASSSNRQNNSPLHF.